The present TCR beta chain was sequenced within a study (dated by TCRdb to about 2015). Describing the broader study: Whether tumor-infiltrating Tregs in breast cancer are recruited from blood Tregs or converted in situ from other CD4+ T cell subsets was tested.

Amplification of full-length TCR variable regions was done by 5' RACE PCR using constant-region reverse primers, and this step was followed by semi-nested PCR with Nested Universal Primer A. Using the ReliaPrep RNA Cell Miniprep System, total RNA was extracted, and the SMARTer RACE 5'/3' Kit was then used to reverse transcribe the RNA into 5'RACE-ready cDNA. Multiplex adaptors were used to barcode the full-length TCR alpha and beta libraries, which were then sequenced on an Illumina MiSeq. In the paper's pipeline: For each of nine subset-tissue groups, sequencing data from the five patients were pooled, and the groups were then compared using unsupervised clustering of TCR gene usage. The Morisita-Horn index was used to calculate repertoire similarity, with shared sequences weighted according to their contribution to each repertoire. TCRdb's own reprocessing of the public reads used fastp at Q25 and MiXCR and kept productive beta chains. Each CDR3 protein appears once, grouped with its most common genes and DNA. TCRdb, not the authors, supplied the V and J calls. The table for this sample lists roughly 46,000 distinct CDR3 sequences; roughly 30% of them were counted only once. Of the sample, 2.1% falls within the top ten clones.

Remarks on this clonotype: No antigen is known for it. No clone much larger than this one lies a single base away; base qualities are absent.

The germline V gene encodes CDR1 LGHNA and CDR2 YNFKEQ. The CDR3 measures 19 amino acids from cysteine to phenylalanine. The entry retains the CDR3 DNA only, 57 bases that are in frame from base 1. V has 2 bases trimmed and J has 4 bases trimmed; junction bases matching no gene number 9. What the work shows at the level of the full study, not this receptor alone: Tumor memory CD4+ T cell TCR gene usage was found to cluster with blood and lymph node memory CD4+ cells and with lymph node naive CD4+ cells. The greatest overlap of tumor-infiltrating Treg TCR alpha and beta sequences was with tumor naive CD4+ T cells, followed next by blood naive CD4+ T cells. The larger-cohort validation was restricted to a single TCR beta V-J rearrangement rather than whole repertoires.

The Miltenyi Naive CD4+ T Cell Isolation kit was used to purify naive CD4+ T cells, and CD25 microbeads were used to remove Tregs. Tregs, naive and memory CD4+ T cells from tumor, blood and ipsilateral draining lymph nodes of five breast cancer patients underwent full-length TCR alpha and beta sequencing. Mononuclear cells from lymph nodes or about 55 ml of peripheral blood were isolated by Ficoll density gradient centrifugation. Sorted cell populations were confirmed by FACS to exceed 90% purity. The V and J segments used are TRBV4-2 and TRBJ2-3, and TRBD2 matches 16 of the central bases. The source material was naive CD4+ T cells sorted from blood. This specimen's cell subset or site label, per the study, means: naive CD4+ T cells, CD4+CD45RA+CD25-. This TCR was sampled from a female donor with breast cancer. Read as DNA, the sequence is TGTGCCAGCAGCCAAAGAGTCCCGGGACTAGCGGGAGGGCCAGATACGCAGTATTTT. Protein translation: CASSQRVPGLAGGPDTQYF.